Given below is one T cell receptor (beta chain) in context. The data belong to a study of technical replicates of blood from a handful of donors. Data came from immunoSEQ multiplex PCR; TCRdb stores just in-frame clones and leaves some out. The sample consists of 60,000 to 95,000 clones, roughly nine tenths of them appearing once. Sequencing was done on a sample of T cells isolated from PBMCs. The clonotype was recovered from a human donor in good health. Some clones in this sample may be carry-over from other donors' samples.

CDR3 region: CASSLALGDSYGYTF. CDR3 bases: TGTGCCAGCAGCTTGGCCTTAGGGGACAGCTATGGCTACACCTTC. The J gene is TRBJ1-2, the V gene TRBV5-4; 7 bases align to TRBD1. Germline assignment: CDR1 SGHNT and CDR2 YYREEE (reference sequence). The CDR3 is 15 amino acids. The junction had 6 bases not matched to a gene; V was cut back by 0 bases and J by 4 bases. Full variable domain (missing parts from reference TRBV5-4 and TRBJ1-2): ETGVTQSPTHLIKTRGQQVTLRCSSQSGHNTVSWYQQALGQGPQFIFQYYREEENGRGNFPPRFSGLQFPNYSSELNVNALELDDSALYLCASSLALGDSYGYTFGSGTRLTVV.